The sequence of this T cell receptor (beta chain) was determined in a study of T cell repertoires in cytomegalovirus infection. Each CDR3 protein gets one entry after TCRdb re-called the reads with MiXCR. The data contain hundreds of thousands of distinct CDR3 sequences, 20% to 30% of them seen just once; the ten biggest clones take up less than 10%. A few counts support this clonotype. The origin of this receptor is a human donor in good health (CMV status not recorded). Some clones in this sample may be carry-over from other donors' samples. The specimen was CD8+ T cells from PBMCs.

The CDR3, as DNA: TGTGCCACCCTGCGGAGCACAGATACGCAGTATTTT. This sequence encodes CATLRSTDTQYF. The chain recombines TRBV2 with TRBJ2-3; D remains ambiguous. The V gene lost 10 bases and the J gene lost 0 bases, with 8 bases spanning the gap. The CDR3 contains 12 residues. Germline V gene lookup returns CDR1 SNHLY and CDR2 FYNNEI.